Listed here are 7 T cell receptor beta chains from one sample, sequenced in a study of blood T cell repertoires in COVID-19. Assay used: immunoSEQ multiplex PCR; TCRdb lists only in-frame clones, some missing. The sample carries about 52,000 clones, about 85% recorded once. Input material: peripheral blood. The origin of the receptors is a man between 65 and 85 years old with active COVID-19.

J is TRBJ2-3 and V is TRBV5-1; 9 bases align to TRBD2. V was clipped by 0 bases and J by 6 bases; unmatched bases: 11. Germline V gene lookup returns CDR1 SGHRS and CDR2 YFSETQ. The CDR3 has 17 amino acids. In DNA form, the CDR3 reads TGCGCCAGCAGCTTGGCCGGAGGACTAGCGATCGGGGATACGCAGTATTTT. This sequence encodes CASSLAGGLAIGDTQYF.

The chain couples TRBV11-3 to TRBJ2-1, with D perhaps TRBD1 (6 bases). Deletions cut 5 bases from V and 3 bases from J, with 11 bases between. The CDR3 is made up of 14 amino acids. Germline values: CDR1 SGHNT, CDR2 YENEEA. CDR3 sequence reads: CASSGKDSYNEQFF. The CDR3 DNA sequence: TGTGCCAGCAGCGGGAAGGACAGCTACAATGAGCAGTTCTTC. Supplemented by reference TRBV11-3 and TRBJ2-1, the full variable domain reads EAGVVQSPRYKIIEKKQPVAFWCNPISGHNTLYWYLQNLGQGPELLIRYENEEAVDDSQLPKDRFSAERLKGVDSTLKIQPAELGDSAVYLCASSGKDSYNEQFFGPGTRLTVL.

In this sample, this clone turned up a few times. The V gene is TRBV6-2 or TRBV6-3, the J gene TRBJ2-5; 13 positions agree with TRBD2. This CDR3 region has 15 residues. Germline V gene lookup returns CDR1 MNHEY and CDR2 SVGEGT. V shed 6 bases and J 5 bases; nucleotides not matched to a gene: 6. CDR3 DNA: TGTGCCAGCAGCTCCGGGACTAGCGGGGTGGAGACCCAGTACTTC. Protein sequence: CASSSGTSGVETQYF.

This chain links TRBV19 with TRBJ2-5, with 9 nucleotides matching TRBD2. This CDR3 region has 15 residues. The V gene end was trimmed by 7 bases and the J gene end by 5 bases; junction bases not matched to a gene: 11. CDR1 LNHDA and CDR2 SQIVND come from the germline V gene (reference sequence). In DNA, the CDR3 is TGTGCCAGTAAAGGTGGCGGGGGGGCCCGGGAGACCCAGTACTTC. This encodes CASKGGGGARETQYF.

This clone has more than one count but fewer than ten. The chain is built from TRBV2 and TRBJ2-7; a weak D match, TRBD1 (6 bases). Germline loops: CDR1 SNHLY, CDR2 FYNNEI. V was clipped by 4 bases and J by 1 base, with 11 bases between them. This CDR3 contains 14 residues. CDR3 in DNA: TGTGCCAGCAGTGGCGACAGGTTATCCTACGAGCAGTACTTC. Translation gives CASSGDRLSYEQYF.

This clone was seen just once. The chain uses TRBV28 and TRBJ1-2; 9 bases agree with TRBD1. Per the germline V gene, CDR1 is MDHEN and CDR2 is SYDVKM. This CDR3 comprises 14 residues. J lost 7 bases, V lost 2 bases, and 5 bases had no gene match. The CDR3 region has the DNA TGTGCCAGCAGTTTAAGGGACAGGGTTGGTGGCTACACCTTC. Translated: CASSLRDRVGGYTF.

V usage is TRBV12-3 or TRBV12-4 and J usage is TRBJ2-1; D gene uncertain. The CDR3 extends over 12 amino acids. V was trimmed by 5 bases and J by 10 bases, leaving 12 bases between them. The CDR3 here is CASSARGLEQFF. In DNA form, the CDR3 reads TGTGCCAGCAGTGCTCGTGGGCTGGAGCAGTTCTTC.